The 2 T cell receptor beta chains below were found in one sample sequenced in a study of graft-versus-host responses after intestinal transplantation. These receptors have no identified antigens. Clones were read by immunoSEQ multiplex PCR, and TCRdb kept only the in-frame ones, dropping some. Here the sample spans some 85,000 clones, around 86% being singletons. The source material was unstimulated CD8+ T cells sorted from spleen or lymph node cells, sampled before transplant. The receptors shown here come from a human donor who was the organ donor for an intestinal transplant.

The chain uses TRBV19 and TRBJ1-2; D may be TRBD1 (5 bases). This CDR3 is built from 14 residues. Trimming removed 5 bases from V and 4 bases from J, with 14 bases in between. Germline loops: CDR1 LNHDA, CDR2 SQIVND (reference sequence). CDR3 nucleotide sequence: TGTGCCAGTAGTCTAACAGGAGCTCTCTATGGCTACACCTTC. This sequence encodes CASSLTGALYGYTF.

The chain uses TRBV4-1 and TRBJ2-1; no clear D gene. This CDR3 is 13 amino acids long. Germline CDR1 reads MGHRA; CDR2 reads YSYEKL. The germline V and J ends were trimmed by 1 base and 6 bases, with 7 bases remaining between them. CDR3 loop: CASSQGASNEQFF. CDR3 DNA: TGCGCCAGCAGCCAAGGGGCAAGCAATGAGCAGTTCTTC.